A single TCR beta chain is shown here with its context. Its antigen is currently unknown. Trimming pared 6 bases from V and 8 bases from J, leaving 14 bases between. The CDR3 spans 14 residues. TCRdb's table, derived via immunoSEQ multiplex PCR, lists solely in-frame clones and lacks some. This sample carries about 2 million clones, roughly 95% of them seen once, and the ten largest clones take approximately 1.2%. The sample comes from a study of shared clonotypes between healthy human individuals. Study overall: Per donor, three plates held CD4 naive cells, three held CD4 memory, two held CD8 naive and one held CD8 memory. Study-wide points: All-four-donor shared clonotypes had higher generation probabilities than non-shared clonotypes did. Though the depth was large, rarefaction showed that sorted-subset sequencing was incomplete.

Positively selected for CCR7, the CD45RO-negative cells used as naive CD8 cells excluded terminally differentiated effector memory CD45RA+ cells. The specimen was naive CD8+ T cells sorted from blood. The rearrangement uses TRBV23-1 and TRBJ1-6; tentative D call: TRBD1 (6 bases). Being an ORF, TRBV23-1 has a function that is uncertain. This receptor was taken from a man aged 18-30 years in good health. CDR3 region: CASSSDRIYSPLHF. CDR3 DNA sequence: TGCGCCAGCAGCTCGGACAGAATCTATTCACCCCTCCACTTT.